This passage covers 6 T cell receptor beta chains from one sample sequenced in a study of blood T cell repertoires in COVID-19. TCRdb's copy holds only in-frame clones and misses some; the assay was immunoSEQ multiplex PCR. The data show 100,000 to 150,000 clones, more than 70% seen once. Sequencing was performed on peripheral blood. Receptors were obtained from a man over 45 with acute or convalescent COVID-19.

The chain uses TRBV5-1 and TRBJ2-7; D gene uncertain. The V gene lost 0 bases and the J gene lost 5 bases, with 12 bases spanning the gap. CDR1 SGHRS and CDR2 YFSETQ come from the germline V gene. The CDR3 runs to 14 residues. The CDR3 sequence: CASSLDPQNNEQYF. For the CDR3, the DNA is TGCGCCAGCAGCTTGGACCCCCAGAATAACGAGCAGTACTTC.

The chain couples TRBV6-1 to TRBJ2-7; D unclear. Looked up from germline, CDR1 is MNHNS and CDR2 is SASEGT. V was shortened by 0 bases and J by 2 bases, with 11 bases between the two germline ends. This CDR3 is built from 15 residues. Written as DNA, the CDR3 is TGTGCCAGCAGTGAAGCGGCAGGATATCCCTACGAGCAGTACTTC. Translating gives CASSEAAGYPYEQYF.

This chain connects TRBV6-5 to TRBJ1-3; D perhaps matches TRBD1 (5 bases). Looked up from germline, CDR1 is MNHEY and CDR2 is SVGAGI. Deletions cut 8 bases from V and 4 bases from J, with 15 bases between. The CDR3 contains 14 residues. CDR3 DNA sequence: TGTGCCAGCCGTCCGGGGGTAGTAGGAAACACCATATATTTT. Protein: CASRPGVVGNTIYF.

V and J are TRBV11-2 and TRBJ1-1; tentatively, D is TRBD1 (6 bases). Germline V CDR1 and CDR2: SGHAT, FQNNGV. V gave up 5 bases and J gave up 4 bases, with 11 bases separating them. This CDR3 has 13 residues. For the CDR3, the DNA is TGTGCCAGCAGCAAACAGGGAAGCACTGAAGCTTTCTTT. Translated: CASSKQGSTEAFF.

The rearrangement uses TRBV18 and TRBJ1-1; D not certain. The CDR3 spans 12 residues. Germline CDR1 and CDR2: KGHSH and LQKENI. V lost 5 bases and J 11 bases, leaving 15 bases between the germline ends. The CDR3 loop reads CASSSDLSVAFF. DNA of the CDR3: TGTGCCAGCTCAAGTGACTTGAGTGTGGCTTTCTTT.

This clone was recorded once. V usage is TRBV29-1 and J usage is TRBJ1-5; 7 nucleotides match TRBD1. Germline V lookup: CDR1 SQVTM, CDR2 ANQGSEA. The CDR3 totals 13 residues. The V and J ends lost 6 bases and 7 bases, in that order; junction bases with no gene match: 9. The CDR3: CSVADRVDQPQHF. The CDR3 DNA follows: TGCAGCGTCGCCGACAGGGTGGACCAGCCCCAGCATTTT.